Presented here are 10 T cell receptor beta chains from one specimen sequenced in a study of T cell repertoires in cytomegalovirus infection. TCRdb reprocessed the reads with MiXCR, giving one entry per CDR3 protein. Of nearly 650,000 distinct CDR3 sequences in the sample, 20% to 30% were seen once. Sequenced sample: CD8+ T cells from PBMCs. Every receptor here comes from a human donor in good health (CMV status not recorded). Some clones in this sample may be carry-over from other donors' samples.

This clonotype was picked up a small number of times. The CDR3 region is CASSQATYNEQFF. DNA of the CDR3: TGTGCCAGCAGCCAAGCGACCTACAATGAGCAGTTCTTC. The V and J genes are TRBV14 and TRBJ2-1; D is undetermined. Germline CDR1 is SGHDN and CDR2 is FVKESK. The CDR3 spans 13 residues. Trimming stripped 1 base from V and 2 bases from J, with 3 bases between.

CDR3 loop: CASSSIALENTGELFF. In nucleotides, the CDR3 is TGTGCCAGCAGCAGTATAGCCTTGGAGAACACCGGGGAGCTGTTTTTT. The V call is TRBV7-9, the J call TRBJ2-2; no definite D call. The CDR3 sequence is 16 residues long. Germline assignment: CDR1 SEHNR and CDR2 FQNEAQ (reference sequence). V lost 5 bases and J lost 1, with 14 bases in between.

As regards this clonotype: A far more abundant clone sits one base away, making this likely a read error. The V gene is TRBV12-3 or TRBV12-4, the J gene TRBJ2-1; D perhaps matches TRBD2 (5 bases). Trimming removed 2 bases at V and 6 bases at J, with 8 bases between. The length of the CDR3 is 13 residues. CDR3 DNA sequence: TGTGCCAGCAGTTTACTAGCCTGCAATGAGCAGTTCTTC. It translates to CASSLLACNEQFF.

The gene calls are TRBV10-3 and TRBJ2-1; TRBD2 might be the D (6 bases). This CDR3 spans 14 amino acids. Trimming took 3 bases from V and 2 from J, leaving 8 bases between them. The V gene's germline CDR1 is ENHRY and CDR2 SYGVKD. The CDR3 nucleotides are TGTGCCATCAGTGATCTAGCGACCTACAATGAGCAGTTCTTC. Its translation is CAISDLATYNEQFF.

This clonotype was seen a handful of times. The chain uses TRBV6-5 and TRBJ1-1; 8 positions agree with TRBD1. V shed 4 bases and J 3 bases; nucleotides not matched to a gene: 16. CDR1 and CDR2 (germline): MNHEY, SVGAGI. The length of the CDR3 is 18 residues. In nucleotides, the CDR3 is TGTGCCAGCAGTTTAATCCGACAGGGGCCCCGGGGAGACACTGAAGCTTTCTTT. Translating gives CASSLIRQGPRGDTEAFF.

As to this clonotype: A read error may be the cause here, since a much bigger clone is one base away. The chain uses TRBV6-6 and TRBJ2-5, with D possibly TRBD2 on 5 matching bases. CDR1 and CDR2 from the germline V gene are MNHNY and SVGAGI (reference sequence). The CDR3 sequence is 16 residues long. V was clipped by 3 bases and J by 2 bases, with 16 bases between them. The CDR3: CASSYRLTEPQETQYF. The CDR3 DNA sequence: TGTGCCAGCAGTTATCGACTAACGGAGCCTCAAGAGACCCAGTACTTC.

This clonotype was seen many times. This chain joins TRBV7-2 and TRBJ2-7, with D possibly TRBD2 on 7 matching bases. CDR1 is SGHTA and CDR2 is FQGNSA in the germline V gene. The CDR3 is made up of 15 amino acids. V gave up 2 bases and J gave up 4 bases, with 15 bases separating them. The CDR3 spells CASSLIGGPPYEQYV. In DNA form, the CDR3 reads TGTGCCAGCAGCTTAATCGGGGGGCCACCTTACGAGCAGTACGTC.

This sequence joins TRBV14 and TRBJ2-3; D ambiguous. V was shortened by 0 bases and J by 1 base, with 5 bases between the two germline ends. CDR3 length: 14 residues. Germline V lookup: CDR1 SGHDN, CDR2 FVKESK. The CDR3 spells CASSQELGTDTQYF. CDR3 sequence (DNA): TGTGCCAGCAGCCAAGAACTCGGCACAGATACGCAGTATTTT.

The V call is TRBV5-1, the J call TRBJ1-1, with 7 bases matching TRBD1. Per the germline V gene, CDR1 is SGHRS and CDR2 is YFSETQ. The CDR3 covers 13 residues. J was trimmed by 6 bases and V by 5 bases; bases with no gene match: 7. CDR3 bases: TGCGCCAGCAGTCGCAGGGGGGCCGCTGAAGCTTTCTTT. Its translation: CASSRRGAAEAFF.

This clonotype was counted between two and nine times. The V and J genes are TRBV6-4 and TRBJ2-3, with 12 nucleotides matching TRBD2. The CDR3 is 16 residues long. Germline CDR1 MRHNA, CDR2 SNTAGT. After removal of 2 bases from V and 9 bases from J, the junction contained 9 bases not matched to a gene. This chain's CDR3 is CASSDRPDLAGGTQYF. The CDR3, as DNA: TGTGCCAGCAGTGACCGACCGGACCTAGCGGGGGGGACGCAGTATTTT.